This TCR beta chain came from a study of PD-1 blockade in classical Hodgkin lymphoma. Comment on this clone: Its matching antigen is unknown.

V lost 0 bases, J lost 7 bases, and 14 bases lay in between. Germline V gene data show CDR1 as MGHRA and CDR2 as YSYEKL. The CDR3 is 15 residues long. The method was immunoSEQ multiplex PCR; TCRdb's version includes in-frame clones alone and lacks a portion of them. The sample contains approximately 30,000 clones, approximately 68% of which appear only once. Time point noted: cycle 4 day 1 (C4D1), after about 6 weeks of nivolumab. All patients experienced relapse after autologous stem cell transplantation, and brentuximab vedotin exposure was variable. Study results and caveats: CD4+ but not CD8+ TCR diversity rose significantly by C4D1. Possibly reflecting disease activity or prior therapy, repertoire differences have causes that remain undefined. A reduction in baseline TCR diversity was reportedly seen in newly diagnosed patients relative to healthy donors. Complete responders' baseline diversity resembled that of newly diagnosed patients.

Sequences were derived from peripheral blood mononuclear cells (PBMCs), sampled before the fourth cycle of nivolumab. This clonotype was obtained from a human donor with classical Hodgkin lymphoma. The chain combines TRBV4-1 with TRBJ2-3; maybe TRBD1 (6 bases). CDR3 coding DNA: TGCGCCAGCAGCCAAGATCGACAGGTTTCAAATACGCAGTATTTT. It encodes CASSQDRQVSNTQYF.